What follows are 3 T cell receptor beta chains derived from one specimen sequenced in a study of blood T cell repertoires in COVID-19. Using immunoSEQ multiplex PCR, the repertoire was profiled, and TCRdb retains in-frame clones only, with some absent. The sample gives about 170,000 clones, 87% of which show up once; roughly 3.6% is in the top ten. The specimen was peripheral blood. These receptors were taken from a man younger than 30 with active or convalescent COVID-19.

The chain recombines TRBV14 with TRBJ1-1; D uncertain. The CDR3 length is 14 residues. V gave up 3 bases and J gave up 6 bases, with 14 bases separating them. Germline V gene lookup returns CDR1 SGHDN and CDR2 FVKESK. The CDR3 region has the DNA TGTGCCAGCAGCCATCGAGGGTACGGGGCTGAAGCTTTCTTT. Amino acid sequence: CASSHRGYGAEAFF. Drawing the rest from reference TRBV14 and TRBJ1-1, the complete variable domain is EAGVTQFPSHSVIEKGQTVTLRCDPISGHDNLYWYRRVMGKEIKFLLHFVKESKQDESGMPNNRFLAERTGGTYSTLKVQPAELEDSGVYFCASSHRGYGAEAFFGQGTRLTVV.

This sequence joins TRBV14 and TRBJ1-1; D ambiguous. This CDR3 region has 13 residues. Germline assignment: CDR1 SGHDN and CDR2 FVKESK. The V end was cut by 8 bases, the J end by 0 bases, with 10 bases between. The CDR3 nucleotides are TGTGCCAGCCGAGGGTTCATGAACACTGAAGCTTTCTTT. Residues: CASRGFMNTEAFF.

V usage is TRBV27 and J usage is TRBJ1-3, with 9 positions matching TRBD1. This CDR3 is 15 amino acids long. Germline trimming cut 5 bases from V and 1 base from J; bases unmatched to any gene: 3. Germline V CDR1 and CDR2: MNHEY, SMNVEV (reference sequence). CDR3 loop: CASSQQGASGNTIYF. The CDR3 DNA reads TGTGCCAGCAGTCAACAGGGGGCGTCTGGAAACACCATATATTTT.